This TCR beta chain was identified in a study of T cell changes during pregnancy in multiple sclerosis. The germline V gene has CDR1 MGHRA and CDR2 YSYEKL. The CDR3 sequence is 18 residues long. V was clipped by 2 bases and J by 3 bases, with 22 bases between them. Assay used: immunoSEQ multiplex PCR; TCRdb lists only in-frame clones, some missing. The sample shows around 50,000 clones, roughly nine tenths of them seen only once. The chain is built from TRBV4-1 and TRBJ1-1; maybe TRBD1 (6 bases). This sequence originates from a female donor with multiple sclerosis, enrolled in a pregnancy study. Here the sequenced sample was CD8+ T cells from peripheral blood mononuclear cells, taken in the second trimester of pregnancy. The DNA of the CDR3 is TGCGCCAGCAGCCAACAAAAATACGGCGGGGGGCTTGACACTGAAGCTTTCTTT. It encodes CASSQQKYGGGLDTEAFF.